The text below deals with one T cell receptor (beta chain). The junction and the germline gene differ at one end; a read error may be behind it. These data belong to a study of blood T cell repertoires in COVID-19. From germline, CDR1 is MDHEN and CDR2 SYDVKM. The CDR3 extends over 12 amino acids. The data were produced by immunoSEQ multiplex PCR, yet TCRdb's version contains in-frame clones alone and is incomplete. The sample includes 250,000 or so clones, approximately 85% of them seen just once. The material sequenced was PBMCs or T cells enriched from blood (not recorded which). This chain uses TRBV28 with TRBJ1-1; tentatively, D is TRBD1 (5 bases). The sequence derives from a woman aged 45-59 years who had recovered from COVID-19. CDR3 protein: CASRRPSGGTIF. CDR3 in DNA: TGTGCCAGCAGACGTCCATCCGGGGGGACGATCTTT.